This T cell receptor beta chain was sequenced for a study of CD8 T cells in ankylosing spondylitis. This clonotype was found many times. One junction end disagrees with the germline gene, perhaps due to a read error. The TCR beta libraries were generated through quantitative 5'-RACE incorporating molecular barcodes. TCRdb processed the 5' RACE reads anew with MiXCR; each CDR3 protein has one entry. The sample contains some 140,000 distinct CDR3 sequences, roughly 8.3% of which appear only once. The CDR3 sequence is 12 residues long. In germline, CDR1 is MNHEY, CDR2 SVGAGI. This rearrangement joins TRBV6-5 to TRBJ1-1; TRBD1 might be the D (6 bases). Sequencing input: synovial fluid, either unsorted or a sorted T cell fraction (not recorded which). The receptor's source is a male donor with ankylosing spondylitis. CDR3 DNA sequence: TGTGCCAGCAGTTACTCGGGGGGCGCCCAAACGTTT. The encoded protein is CASSYSGGAQTF.